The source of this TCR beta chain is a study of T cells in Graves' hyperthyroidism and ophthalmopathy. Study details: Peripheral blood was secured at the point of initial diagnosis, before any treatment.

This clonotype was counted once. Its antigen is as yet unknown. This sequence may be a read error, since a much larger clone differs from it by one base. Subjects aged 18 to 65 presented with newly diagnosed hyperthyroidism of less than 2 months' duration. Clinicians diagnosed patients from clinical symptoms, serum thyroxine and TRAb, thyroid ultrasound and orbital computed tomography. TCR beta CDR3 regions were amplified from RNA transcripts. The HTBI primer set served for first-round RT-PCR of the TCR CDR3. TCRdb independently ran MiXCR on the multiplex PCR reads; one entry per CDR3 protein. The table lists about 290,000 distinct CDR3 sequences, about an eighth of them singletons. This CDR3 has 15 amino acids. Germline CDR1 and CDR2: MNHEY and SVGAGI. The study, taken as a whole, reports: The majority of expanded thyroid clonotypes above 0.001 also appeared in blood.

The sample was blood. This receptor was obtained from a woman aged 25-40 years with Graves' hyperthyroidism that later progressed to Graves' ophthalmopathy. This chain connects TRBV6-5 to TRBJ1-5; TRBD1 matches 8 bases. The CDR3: CASGYSGQANQPQHF. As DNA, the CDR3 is TGTGCCAGCGGTTACTCGGGACAGGCTAATCAGCCCCAGCATTTT.